The subject of this entry is one TCR beta chain. The antigen remains unidentified. The sample is drawn from a study of T cells after yellow fever vaccination. Points from the study as a whole: Most clones from primary vaccination resurfaced after the booster (approximately 96% CD4, around 91% CD8). The secondary response showed a weaker magnitude and a faster peak, day 5 versus 15.

TCRdb fed the 5' RACE reads into MiXCR, producing one record per CDR3 protein. The table includes around 340,000 distinct CDR3 sequences, 7.5% to 9% detected once. This receptor was identified in a man between 18 and 35 years old who received the YFV17D yellow fever vaccine. The starting material was PBMCs, obtained on the day of the first yellow fever vaccination.

CDR3 region: CASTPGGQPQHF. CDR3 in DNA: TGTGCCAGCACACCGGGAGGCCAGCCCCAGCATTTT. The chain joins TRBV6-6 to TRBJ1-5; D ambiguous. Between the trimmed V and J ends, which lost 7 bases and 7 bases, there was a span of 11 bases. This CDR3 comprises 12 residues. Looked up from germline, CDR1 is MNHNY and CDR2 is SVGAGI (reference sequence).